One T cell receptor beta chain is described in this entry. Germline V gene data show CDR1 as LGHNA and CDR2 as YSLEER. The CDR3 length is 15 residues. V lost 4 bases and J lost 7, with 14 bases in between. The PCR was carried out with 60 Vbeta primers and 13 Jbeta primers. The assay was immunoSEQ multiplex PCR, and TCRdb's table has in-frame clones only and misses some. Among over 150,000 clones, roughly 80% were seen once, and the ten largest hold roughly 2%. This entry belongs to a study of cytomegalovirus exposure and HLA in healthy donors. Donors were nominally healthy when sampled, though unrecorded immune exposures were likely.

The genes are TRBV4-3 and TRBJ1-6; no clear D. This clonotype originated in a human donor in good health. The sample comprised PBMCs. This chain's CDR3 is CASSLFFEANSPLHF. CDR3 bases: TGCGCCAGCAGCCTATTCTTTGAGGCAAATTCACCCCTCCACTTT.